This TCR beta chain was retrieved from a study of cytomegalovirus exposure and HLA in healthy donors. Study observations and caveats: Later on, an analysis showed TCR association rates differing by HLA locus, with DRB1 the most and HLA-C the fewest. Follow-up analysis later connected one missense variant in DCLRE1C with trimming of TCR beta V- and J-genes. About 180 TCR beta chains were listed as cytomegalovirus-associated.

Details on this clone: As yet, its antigen is unknown.

PCR primers comprised 60 Vbeta and 13 Jbeta primers. As originally analysed: In a later analysis, the count reached some 73 million unique TCR beta chains, with 10 million to 11 million shared. Sequencing was performed with immunoSEQ multiplex PCR; in TCRdb, only in-frame clones are kept and a portion is missing. Clonal size and the V and J genes are those of that table, whereas D and trimming came from the DNA. This sample has under 200,000 clones, with 84% found just once. Germline V gene sequence: CDR1 MNHEY, CDR2 SMNVEV (reference sequence). The CDR3 totals 18 residues. Trimming at V came to 6 bases and at J to 0 bases, leaving 9 bases not matched to a gene.

The J gene is TRBJ2-6, the V gene TRBV27; TRBD1 matches at 9 bases. This receptor was obtained from a boy between 2 and 10 years old in good health and CMV-seronegative. The sample comprised PBMCs. DNA for the CDR3: TGTGCCAGCAGCTCCCGAACAGGGGGCGCCTCTGGGGCCAACGTCCTGACTTTC. Amino acid sequence: CASSSRTGGASGANVLTF. The full variable domain, completed using reference TRBV27 and TRBJ2-6, is EAQVTQNPRYLITVTGKKLTVTCSQNMNHEYMSWYRQDPGLGLRQIYYSMNVEVTDKGDVPEGYKVSRKEKRNFPLILESPSPNQTSLYFCASSSRTGGASGANVLTFGAGSRLTVL.